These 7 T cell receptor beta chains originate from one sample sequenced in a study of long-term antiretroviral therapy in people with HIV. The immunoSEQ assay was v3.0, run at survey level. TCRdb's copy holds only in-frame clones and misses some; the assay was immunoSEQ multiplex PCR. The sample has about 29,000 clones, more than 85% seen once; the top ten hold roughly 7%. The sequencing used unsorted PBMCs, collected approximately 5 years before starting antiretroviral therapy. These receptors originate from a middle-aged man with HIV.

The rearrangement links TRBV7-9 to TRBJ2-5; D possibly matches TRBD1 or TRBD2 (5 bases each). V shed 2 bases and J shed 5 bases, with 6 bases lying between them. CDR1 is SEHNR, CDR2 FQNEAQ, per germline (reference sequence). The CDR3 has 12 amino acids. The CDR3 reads CASSLWGETQYF. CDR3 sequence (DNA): TGTGCCAGCAGCTTATGGGGGGAGACCCAGTACTTC.

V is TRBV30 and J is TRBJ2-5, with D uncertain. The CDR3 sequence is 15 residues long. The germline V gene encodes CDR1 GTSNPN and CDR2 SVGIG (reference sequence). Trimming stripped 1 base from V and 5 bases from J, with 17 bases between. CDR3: CAWSAGLVNRETQYF. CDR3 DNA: TGTGCCTGGAGTGCCGGGCTCGTCAATAGGGAGACCCAGTACTTC.

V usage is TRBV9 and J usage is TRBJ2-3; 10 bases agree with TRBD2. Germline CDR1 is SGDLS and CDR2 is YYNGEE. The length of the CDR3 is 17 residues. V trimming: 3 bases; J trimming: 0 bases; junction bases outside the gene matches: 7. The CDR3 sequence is CASSAYRSGRSTDTQYF. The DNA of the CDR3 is TGTGCCAGCAGCGCGTACCGTAGCGGGAGGAGCACAGATACGCAGTATTTT.

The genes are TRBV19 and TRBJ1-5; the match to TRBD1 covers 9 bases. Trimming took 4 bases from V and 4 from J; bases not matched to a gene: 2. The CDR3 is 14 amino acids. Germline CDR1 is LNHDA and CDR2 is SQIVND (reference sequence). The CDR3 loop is CASSRQGVNQPQHF. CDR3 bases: TGTGCCAGTAGTAGACAGGGGGTAAATCAGCCCCAGCATTTT.

CDR3 in amino acids: CASSLVGSGGAGETQYF. The CDR3 nucleotides are TGTGCCAGCAGCTTAGTTGGTAGCGGGGGGGCCGGGGAGACCCAGTACTTC. This chain uses TRBV13 with TRBJ2-5; TRBD2 aligns across 11 bases. CDR1 and CDR2 (germline): PRHDT, FYEKMQ (reference sequence). The CDR3 extends over 17 amino acids. The junction had 9 bases not matched to a gene; V was cut back by 1 base and J by 5 bases.

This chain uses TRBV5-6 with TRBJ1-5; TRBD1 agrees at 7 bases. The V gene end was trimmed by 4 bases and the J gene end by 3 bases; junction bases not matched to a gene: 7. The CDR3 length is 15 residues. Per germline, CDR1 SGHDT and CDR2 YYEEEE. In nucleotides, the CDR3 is TGTGCCAGCAGCCATTACAGGGGAATCAATCAGCCCCAGCATTTT. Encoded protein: CASSHYRGINQPQHF.

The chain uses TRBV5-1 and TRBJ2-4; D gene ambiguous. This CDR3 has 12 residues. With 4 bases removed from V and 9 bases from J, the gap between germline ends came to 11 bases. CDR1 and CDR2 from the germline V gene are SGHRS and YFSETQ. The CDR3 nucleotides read TGCGCCAGCAGCGCCGATAGATTCATTCAGTACTTC. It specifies CASSADRFIQYF.